Below are 18 T cell receptor beta chains sequenced from a single sample in a study of shared clonotypes between healthy human individuals. The table came from immunoSEQ multiplex PCR; TCRdb's copy has only in-frame clones and leaves some out. The table includes about 2.5 million clones, just under 95% detected once. Sequenced material: naive CD4+ T cells from PBMCs. The subset: CD45RA+ positively selected. These receptors were obtained from a young man in good health. Some clones in this sample may be carry-over from other donors' samples.

This clone showed up just a few times. This specimen includes other DNA sequences encoding the same CDR3. The rearrangement uses TRBV18 and TRBJ2-5; TRBD1 matches 7 bases. From germline, CDR1 is KGHSH and CDR2 LQKENI. The V and J ends lost 6 bases and 5 bases, in that order; junction bases with no gene match: 9. This CDR3 contains 14 residues. CDR3 bases: TGTGCCAGCTCCCCTAGGACAGGCGGGGAGACCCAGTACTTC. Translation: CASSPRTGGETQYF.

The chain is built from TRBV29-1 and TRBJ1-1; the D is unclear. CDR3 length equals 13 residues. V was pared by 0 bases and J by 0 bases, with 5 bases between. Germline CDR1 SQVTM, CDR2 ANQGSEA. The CDR3 region has the DNA TGCAGCGTTGAAGACAGGTTGAACACTGAAGCTTTCTTT. Amino acid sequence: CSVEDRLNTEAFF. The full variable domain, in which reference TRBV29-1 and TRBJ1-1 provide the parts outside the CDR3, is SAVISQKPSRDICQRGTSLTIQCQVDSQVTMMFWYRQQPGQSLTLIATANQGSEATYESGFVIDKFPISRPNLTFSTLTVSNMSPEDSSIYLCSVEDRLNTEAFFGQGTRLTVV.

Comments on this clone: One junction end disagrees with the germline gene, perhaps due to a read error. The rearrangement joins TRBV15 to TRBJ1-1; no clear D. CDR3 length equals 14 residues. Germline V CDR1 and CDR2: LNHNV, YYDKDF (reference sequence). Here the CDR3 DNA reads TGTGCCACCAGCAGAGTCATCTTCGGCACTGGAGCTTTCTTT. The encoded protein is CATSRVIFGTGAFF.

The chain couples TRBV4-1 to TRBJ1-6; TRBD1 might be the D (5 bases). Trimming cost V 3 bases and J 6 bases, with 15 bases left between them. The CDR3 runs 16 residues. CDR1 and CDR2 from the germline V gene are MGHRA and YSYEKL. CDR3 nucleotide sequence: TGCGCCAGCAGCCACCCCCGGGGGGAGGTTAATTCACCCCTCCACTTT. Encoded protein: CASSHPRGEVNSPLHF.

The chain couples TRBV5-1 to TRBJ2-5; 13 positions match TRBD2. In germline, CDR1 is SGHRS, CDR2 YFSETQ. With 4 bases clipped from V and 5 bases from J, the junction kept 8 bases outside the gene matches. The CDR3 is 16 amino acids. The CDR3 nucleotides read TGCGCCAGCAGCCCGAGCGGACTAGCGGGAGCTGAGACCCAGTACTTC. Protein: CASSPSGLAGAETQYF.

CDR3 in DNA: TGCGCCAGCAGCTTGAGGGATGGACAAAAAGGGGGTACGCAGTATTTT. Amino acids: CASSLRDGQKGGTQYF. The rearrangement joins TRBV5-1 to TRBJ2-3; D is perhaps TRBD1 (6 bases). Trimming shortened V by 1 base and J by 8 bases, and 20 bases separated the two germline ends. CDR1 is SGHRS and CDR2 is YFSETQ in the germline V gene. This CDR3 comprises 16 residues.

This clone showed up just a few times. The sample holds other DNA sequences that translate to the same CDR3. J is TRBJ1-5 and V is TRBV30; no clear D. Germline values: CDR1 GTSNPN, CDR2 SVGIG (reference sequence). The CDR3 loop spans 13 amino acids. Between the trimmed V and J ends, which lost 0 bases and 3 bases, there was a span of 6 bases. The CDR3 bases are TGTGCCTGGAGTGTTCAGTCCAATCAGCCCCAGCATTTT. It is translated as CAWSVQSNQPQHF.

The J gene is TRBJ2-3, the V gene TRBV20-1, with TRBD1 as a possible D gene (5 bases). Germline V CDR1 and CDR2: DFQATT, SNEGSKA (reference sequence). There are 11 residues in the CDR3. The CDR3 sequence is CAGLHIDTQYF. CDR3 sequence (DNA): TGCGCAGGGCTACACATAGATACGCAGTATTTT.

This rearrangement joins TRBV27 to TRBJ2-1, with D possibly matching TRBD1 (5 bases). With 9 bases removed from V and 8 bases from J, the gap between germline ends came to 14 bases. Germline CDR1 is MNHEY and CDR2 is SMNVEV (reference sequence). The length of the CDR3 is 12 residues. For the CDR3, the DNA is TGTGCCAGTTCAGGGTTTCCAGATGAGCAGTTCTTC. This codes for CASSGFPDEQFF.

This clone appeared a single time. The chain joins TRBV18 to TRBJ2-1, with D perhaps matching TRBD1 or TRBD2 (6 bases each). The germline V gene has CDR1 KGHSH and CDR2 LQKENI. The CDR3 sequence is 16 residues long. V was clipped by 2 bases and J by 2 bases, with 13 bases between them. CDR3 nucleotide sequence: TGTGCCAGCTCACCAATGGCGGGGACAACCTACAATGAGCAGTTCTTC. Residues: CASSPMAGTTYNEQFF.

The chain combines TRBV7-3 with TRBJ2-6; 10 bases line up with TRBD2. The CDR3 contains 16 residues. Per germline, CDR1 SGHTA and CDR2 FQGTGA. With 3 bases clipped from V and 2 bases from J, the junction kept 1 base outside the gene matches. The CDR3 reads CASSFLAGAGANVLTF. The CDR3 DNA reads TGTGCCAGCAGCTTCCTAGCGGGAGCTGGGGCCAACGTCCTGACTTTC.

The genes are TRBV5-1 and TRBJ1-1; 12 nucleotides align to TRBD1. The V segment lost 1 base and the J segment 4 bases; nucleotides outside the gene matches: 11. Germline-derived CDR1 and CDR2 are SGHRS and YFSETQ. CDR3 size: 18 residues. The CDR3, as DNA: TGCGCCAGCAGCTTGCTCCGGGACAGGGGGCAGTTGGGCACTGAAGCTTTCTTT. Translated: CASSLLRDRGQLGTEAFF.

This clone was seen a single time. V gene TRBV2 combines with J gene TRBJ2-7; 8 nucleotides line up with TRBD1. This CDR3 has 15 residues. J lost 6 bases, V lost 6 bases, and 13 bases had no gene match. Germline CDR1 SNHLY, CDR2 FYNNEI. The CDR3 here is CASSASGQGIGEQYF. The CDR3 nucleotides read TGTGCCAGCAGCGCCTCAGGACAGGGAATTGGCGAGCAGTACTTC.

This clone was seen once. J is TRBJ2-1 and V is TRBV12-5; 9 nucleotides agree with TRBD1. Germline assignment: CDR1 LGHNT and CDR2 FRNRAP. CDR3 length: 15 amino acids. The V and J ends lost 6 bases and 4 bases, in that order; junction bases with no gene match: 7. The CDR3 bases are TGTGCTAGTGGAGGGATCGGGACAGGGTACAATGAGCAGTTCTTC. This gives the protein CASGGIGTGYNEQFF.

This sequence joins TRBV4-2 and TRBJ2-1; 8 bases agree with TRBD2. This CDR3 contains 17 residues. V lost 4 bases to trimming and J lost 8 bases; unmatched junction nucleotides: 16. CDR1 and CDR2 from the germline V gene are LGHNA and YNFKEQ. The CDR3 sequence is CASSPGSTGGLGDEQFF. DNA of the CDR3: TGTGCCAGCAGCCCAGGCTCGACGGGGGGGCTGGGCGATGAGCAGTTCTTC.

This chain uses TRBV7-6 with TRBJ1-6, with D perhaps matching TRBD1 (5 bases). CDR3 size: 18 residues. Per the germline V gene, CDR1 is SGHVS and CDR2 is FNYEAQ. V gave up 5 bases and J gave up 4 bases, with 21 bases separating them. The CDR3 loop is CASSPSPPGRQYNSPLHF. CDR3 coding DNA: TGTGCCAGCAGCCCCTCGCCCCCGGGACGGCAATATAATTCACCCCTCCACTTT.

The rearrangement links TRBV4-2 to TRBJ1-2, with TRBD1 matching over 7 bases. V shed 3 bases, J shed 1 base, and the junction held 5 bases outside the gene matches. CDR3 length equals 15 residues. CDR1 and CDR2 (germline): LGHNA, YNFKEQ. The CDR3 sequence: CASSQFRDSNYGYTF. In DNA, the CDR3 is TGTGCCAGCAGCCAGTTCCGGGACAGTAACTATGGCTACACCTTC.

This chain links TRBV6-1 with TRBJ2-7; 8 nucleotides match TRBD2. Germline V lookup: CDR1 MNHNS, CDR2 SASEGT. Unmatched junction bases numbered 10, after V lost 5 bases and J lost 4 bases. CDR3 length: 15 residues. CDR3 coding DNA: TGTGCCAGCAGTCCTTTGAGCGGGAGTCTATACGAGCAGTACTTC. This encodes CASSPLSGSLYEQYF.